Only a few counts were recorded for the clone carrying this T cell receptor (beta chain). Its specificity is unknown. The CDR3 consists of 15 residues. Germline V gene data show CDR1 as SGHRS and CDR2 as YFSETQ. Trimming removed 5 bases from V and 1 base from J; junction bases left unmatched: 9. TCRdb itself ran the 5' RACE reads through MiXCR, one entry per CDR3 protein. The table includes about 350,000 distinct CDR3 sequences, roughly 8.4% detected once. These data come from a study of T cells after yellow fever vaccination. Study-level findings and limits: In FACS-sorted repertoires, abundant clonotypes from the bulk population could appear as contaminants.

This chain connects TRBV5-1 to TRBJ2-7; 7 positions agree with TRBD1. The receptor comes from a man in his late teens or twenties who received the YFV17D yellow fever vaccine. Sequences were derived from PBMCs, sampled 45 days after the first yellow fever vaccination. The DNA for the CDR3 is TGCGCCAGCAGTCACGGGACAGAACCATCCTACGAGCAGTACTTC. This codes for CASSHGTEPSYEQYF.